This T cell receptor beta chain was recorded in a study of cytomegalovirus exposure and HLA in healthy donors. Study conclusions and caveats: The CMV antigen specificity of a few CMV-associated chains was confirmed through in vitro analysis.

Sequencing used immunoSEQ multiplex PCR; TCRdb keeps in-frame clones, though not all of them. The table lists 130,000 to 150,000 clones, around nine tenths of them singletons. Among the approximately 130 subjects of the validation cohort, separate from the approximately 700-subject first cohort, were the donors. Germline loops: CDR1 GTSNPN, CDR2 SVGIG (reference sequence). The CDR3 loop spans 11 amino acids. V lost 6 bases, J lost 4 bases, and 7 bases lay in between. Details on this clone: Its antigen is undetermined.

The sequencing sample was made of PBMCs. The genes are TRBV30 and TRBJ2-1; D is possibly TRBD2 (6 bases). The TCR originated in a woman younger than 30 in good health and CMV-seropositive. The CDR3 protein is CACGTYNEQFF. Written as DNA, the CDR3 is TGTGCCTGCGGGACTTACAATGAGCAGTTCTTC.